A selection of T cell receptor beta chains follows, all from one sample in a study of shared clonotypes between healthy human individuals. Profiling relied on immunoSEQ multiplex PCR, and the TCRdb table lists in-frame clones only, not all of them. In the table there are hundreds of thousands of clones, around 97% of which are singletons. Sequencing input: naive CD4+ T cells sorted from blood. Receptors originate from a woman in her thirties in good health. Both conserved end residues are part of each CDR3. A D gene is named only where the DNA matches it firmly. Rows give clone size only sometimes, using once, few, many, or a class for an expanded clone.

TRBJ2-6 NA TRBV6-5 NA TGTGCCAGCAAAGACGGGTCTGGGGCCAACGTCCTGACTTTC CASKDGSGANVLTF
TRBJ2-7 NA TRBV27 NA TGTGCCAGCAGTTTATGGGCCCTCCAGAGCTCCTACGAGCAGTACTTC CASSLWALQSSYEQYF
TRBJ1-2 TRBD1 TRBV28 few TGTGCCAGCAGGCCTACAGGGGACGAGCGCTACACCTTC CASRPTGDERYTF
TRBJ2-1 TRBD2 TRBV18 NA TGTGCCAGCTCACCCCAGGAACGCCTAGCGGACTACAATGAGCAGTTCTTC CASSPQERLADYNEQFF
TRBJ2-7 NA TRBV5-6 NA TGTGCCAGCAGCTTGGGGGAACAGGGCTACGAGCAGTACTTC CASSLGEQGYEQYF
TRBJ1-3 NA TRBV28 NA TGTGCCAGCAGCCCCCCGGGGAGGGACACCATATATTTT CASSPPGRDTIYF
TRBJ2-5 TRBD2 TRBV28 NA TGTGCCACCCAGGGCGGTAGCGGGAGCGCCCTCGCCGGGACCCAGTACTTC CATQGGSGSALAGTQYF
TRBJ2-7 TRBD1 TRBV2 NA TGTGCCAGCACCCGCCCCGGACAGGGGGGCAGCGGGAGAGAACTAGGGAACTACGAGCAGTACTTC CASTRPGQGGSGRELGNYEQYF
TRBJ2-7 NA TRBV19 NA TGTGCCAGTAGTATCGCGGGACAAAGCTCCTACGAGCAGTACTTC CASSIAGQSSYEQYF
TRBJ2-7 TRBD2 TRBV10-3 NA TGTGCCATCTCCGGGACTAGCGGGAGGCAGTACTTC CAISGTSGRQYF
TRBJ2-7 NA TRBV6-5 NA TGTGCCAGCAGCCGGACAGTCCTCTCCTACGAGCAGTACTTC CASSRTVLSYEQYF
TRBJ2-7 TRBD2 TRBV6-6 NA TGTGCCAGCGGACTAGCGGGCTACGAGCAGTACTTC CASGLAGYEQYF
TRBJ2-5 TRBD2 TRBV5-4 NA TGTGCCAGCAGCTTGGATGCGGGAGATTGGGAGACCCAGTACTTC CASSLDAGDWETQYF
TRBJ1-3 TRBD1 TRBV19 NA TGTGCCAGTAGGTCCGGACAGGGGGCTTACACCATATATTTT CASRSGQGAYTIYF
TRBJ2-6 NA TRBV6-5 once TGTGCCAGCAGTTATTCGGACCTTGGGGCCAACGTCCTGACTTTC CASSYSDLGANVLTF
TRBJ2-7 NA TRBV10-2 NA TGCGCCAGCAGTGCATTGAGGAGCGGCCCCTCCTACGAGCAGTACTTC CASSALRSGPSYEQYF
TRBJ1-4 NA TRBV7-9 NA TGTGCCAGCAGCCGGCAACGTGAAAAACTGTTTTTT CASSRQREKLFF
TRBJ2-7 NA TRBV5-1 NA TGCGCCAGCAGCTTACGACCGGACAGTACCTACGAGCAGTACTTC CASSLRPDSTYEQYF
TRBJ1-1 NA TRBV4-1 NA TGCGCCAGCAGCCAAGGGGCCACATTCAACACTGAAGCTTTCTTT CASSQGATFNTEAFF
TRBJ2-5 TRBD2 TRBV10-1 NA TGCGCCAGCAGCCCCGGGACTAGCGGGGTACAAGAGACCCAGTACTTC CASSPGTSGVQETQYF
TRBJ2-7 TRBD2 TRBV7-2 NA TGTGCCAGCAGCCAAGGGGGTAGCGGGAGTCCTTACGAGCAGTACTTC CASSQGGSGSPYEQYF
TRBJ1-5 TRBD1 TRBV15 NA TGTGCCACCAGCACAAAAGGGGGCAGGGGCTCTAATCAGCCCCAGCATTTT CATSTKGGRGSNQPQHF
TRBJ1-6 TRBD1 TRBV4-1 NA TGCGCCAGCAGACTTACAGGGGCAGTGGATTCACCCCTCCACTTT CASRLTGAVDSPLHF
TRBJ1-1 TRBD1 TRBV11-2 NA TGTGCCAGCAGCTTAGGTATGCCGTCCGGGACAGGGCACACTGAAGCTTTCTTT CASSLGMPSGTGHTEAFF
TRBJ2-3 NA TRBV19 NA TGTGCCAGCCGTAGCTGGCTTTCTAGCACAGATACGCAGTATTTT CASRSWLSSTDTQYF
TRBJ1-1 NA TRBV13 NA TGTGCCAGCAGCCCCCCGGTGGGCACTGAAGCTTTCTTT CASSPPVGTEAFF
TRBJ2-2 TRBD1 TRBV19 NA TGTGCCAGTAGTCCCTGGGACAGATACACCGGGGAGCTGTTTTTT CASSPWDRYTGELFF